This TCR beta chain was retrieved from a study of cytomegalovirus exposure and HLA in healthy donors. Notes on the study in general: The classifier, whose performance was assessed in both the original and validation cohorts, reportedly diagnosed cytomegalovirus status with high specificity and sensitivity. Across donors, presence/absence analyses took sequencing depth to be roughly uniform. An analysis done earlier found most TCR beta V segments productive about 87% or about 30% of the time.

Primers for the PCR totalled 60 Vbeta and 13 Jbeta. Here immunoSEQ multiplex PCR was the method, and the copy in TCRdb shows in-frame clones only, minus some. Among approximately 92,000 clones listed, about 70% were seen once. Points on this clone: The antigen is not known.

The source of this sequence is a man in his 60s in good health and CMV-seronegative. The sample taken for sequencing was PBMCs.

For the CDR3, the DNA is TGTGCCAGCAGTGGAACCGACAGGGACAATGAGCAGTTCTTC. It yields the protein CASSGTDRDNEQFF. This chain uses TRBV6-5 with TRBJ2-1, with 7 bases matching TRBD1. The CDR3 has 14 amino acids. Germline trimming cut 5 bases from V and 5 bases from J; bases unmatched to any gene: 6. Germline CDR1 is MNHEY and CDR2 is SVGAGI.